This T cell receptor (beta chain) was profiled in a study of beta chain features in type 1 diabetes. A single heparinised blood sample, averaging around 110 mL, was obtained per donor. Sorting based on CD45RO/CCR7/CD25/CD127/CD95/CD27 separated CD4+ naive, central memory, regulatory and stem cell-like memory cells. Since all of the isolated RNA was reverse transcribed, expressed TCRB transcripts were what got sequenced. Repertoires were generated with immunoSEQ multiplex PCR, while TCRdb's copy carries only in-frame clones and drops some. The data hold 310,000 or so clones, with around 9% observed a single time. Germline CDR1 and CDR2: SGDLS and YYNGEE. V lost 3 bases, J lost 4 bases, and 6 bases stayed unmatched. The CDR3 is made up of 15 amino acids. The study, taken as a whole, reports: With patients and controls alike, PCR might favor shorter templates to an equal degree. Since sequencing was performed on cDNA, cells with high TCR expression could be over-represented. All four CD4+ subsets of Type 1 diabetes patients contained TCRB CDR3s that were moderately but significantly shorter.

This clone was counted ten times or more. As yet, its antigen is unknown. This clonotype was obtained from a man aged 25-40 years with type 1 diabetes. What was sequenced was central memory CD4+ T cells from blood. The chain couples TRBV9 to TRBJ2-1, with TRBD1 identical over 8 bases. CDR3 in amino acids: CASSAGQGGYNEQFF. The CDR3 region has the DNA TGTGCCAGCAGCGCCGGACAGGGTGGGTACAATGAGCAGTTCTTC. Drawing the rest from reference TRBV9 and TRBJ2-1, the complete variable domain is DSGVTQTPKHLITATGQRVTLRCSPRSGDLSVYWYQQSLDQGLQFLIQYYNGEERAKGNILERFSAQQFPDLHSELNLSSLELGDSALYFCASSAGQGGYNEQFFGPGTRLTVL.